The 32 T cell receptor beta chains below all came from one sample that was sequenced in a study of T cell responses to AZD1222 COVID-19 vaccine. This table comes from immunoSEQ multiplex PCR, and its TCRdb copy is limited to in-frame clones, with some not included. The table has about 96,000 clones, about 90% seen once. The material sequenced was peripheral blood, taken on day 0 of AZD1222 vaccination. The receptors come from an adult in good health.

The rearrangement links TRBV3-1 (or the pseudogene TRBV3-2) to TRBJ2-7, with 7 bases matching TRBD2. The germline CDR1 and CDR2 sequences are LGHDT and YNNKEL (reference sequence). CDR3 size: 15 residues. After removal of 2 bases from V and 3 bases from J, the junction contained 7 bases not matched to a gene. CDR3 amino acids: CASSQTSRGDYEQYF. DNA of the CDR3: TGTGCCAGCAGCCAAACCTCCCGGGGGGACTACGAGCAGTACTTC.

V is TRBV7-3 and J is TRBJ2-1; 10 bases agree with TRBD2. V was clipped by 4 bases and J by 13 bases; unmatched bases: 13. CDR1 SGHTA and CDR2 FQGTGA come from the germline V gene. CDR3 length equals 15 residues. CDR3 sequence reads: CASSSALAGYGEQFF. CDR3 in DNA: TGTGCCAGCAGCTCGGCACTAGCGGGGTACGGGGAACAGTTCTTC.

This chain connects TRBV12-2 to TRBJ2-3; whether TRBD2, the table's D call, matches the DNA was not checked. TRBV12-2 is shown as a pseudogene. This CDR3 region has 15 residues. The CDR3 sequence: CASRLVGSLTDTQYF. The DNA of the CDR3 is TGTGCAAGTCGCTTAGTCGGGAGTTTAACAGATACGCAGTATTTT.

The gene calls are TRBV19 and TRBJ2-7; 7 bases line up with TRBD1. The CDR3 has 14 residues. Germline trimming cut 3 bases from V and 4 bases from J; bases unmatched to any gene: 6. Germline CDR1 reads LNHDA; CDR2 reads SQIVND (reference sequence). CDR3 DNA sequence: TGTGCCAGTAGTATCTCGACAGGGATATACGAGCAGTACTTC. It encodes CASSISTGIYEQYF.

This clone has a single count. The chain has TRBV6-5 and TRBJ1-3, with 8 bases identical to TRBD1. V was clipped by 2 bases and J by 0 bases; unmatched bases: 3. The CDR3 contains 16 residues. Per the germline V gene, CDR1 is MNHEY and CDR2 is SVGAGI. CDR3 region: CASSYGQGFSGNTIYF. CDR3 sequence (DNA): TGTGCCAGCAGTTACGGACAGGGATTCTCTGGAAACACCATATATTTT.

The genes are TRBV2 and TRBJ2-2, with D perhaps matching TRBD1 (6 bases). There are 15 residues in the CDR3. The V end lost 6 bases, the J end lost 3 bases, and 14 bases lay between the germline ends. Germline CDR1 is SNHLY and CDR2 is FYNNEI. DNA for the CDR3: TGTGCCAGCAGAGGGCAGGGGTCCCACACCGGGGAGCTGTTTTTT. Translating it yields CASRGQGSHTGELFF.

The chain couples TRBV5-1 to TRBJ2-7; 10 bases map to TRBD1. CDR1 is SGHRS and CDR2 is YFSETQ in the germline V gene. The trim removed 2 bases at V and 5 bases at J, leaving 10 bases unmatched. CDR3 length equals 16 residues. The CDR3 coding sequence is TGCGCCAGCAGCTTCGGGTCCCGGACAGGGGGGAACGAGCAGTACTTC. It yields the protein CASSFGSRTGGNEQYF.

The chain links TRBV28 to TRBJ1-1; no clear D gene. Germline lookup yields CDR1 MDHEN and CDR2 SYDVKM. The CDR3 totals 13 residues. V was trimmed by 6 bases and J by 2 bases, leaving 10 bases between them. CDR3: CASSPPVNTEAFF. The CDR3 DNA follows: TGTGCCAGCAGCCCACCGGTTAACACTGAAGCTTTCTTT. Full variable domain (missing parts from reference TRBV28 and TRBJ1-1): DVKVTQSSRYLVKRTGEKVFLECVQDMDHENMFWYRQDPGLGLRLIYFSYDVKMKEKGDIPEGYSVSREKKERFSLILESASTNQTSMYLCASSPPVNTEAFFGQGTRLTVV.

The CDR3 DNA is TGTGCCACCAGCAGATTAGCCGGGACTCTCCCGGATGAGCAGTTCTTC. Residues: CATSRLAGTLPDEQFF. The chain has TRBV15 and TRBJ2-1; weak D call: TRBD2 (6 bases). V shed 2 bases and J shed 8 bases, with 19 bases lying between them. The CDR3 is 16 residues long. CDR1 is LNHNV, CDR2 YYDKDF, per germline (reference sequence).

The CDR3 nucleotides are TGTGCCAGCAGCGTAGAAGCGGAGACAAACTACAATGAGCAGTTCTTC. Translated: CASSVEAETNYNEQFF. This sequence joins TRBV9 and TRBJ2-1; TRBD2 is a possible D gene (5 bases). The ends were cut back, 0 bases at V and 3 bases at J, with 13 bases in the middle. The CDR3 covers 16 residues. The germline V gene encodes CDR1 SGDLS and CDR2 YYNGEE.

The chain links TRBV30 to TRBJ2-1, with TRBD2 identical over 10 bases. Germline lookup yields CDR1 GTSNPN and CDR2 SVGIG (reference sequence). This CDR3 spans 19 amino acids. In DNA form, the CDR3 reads TGTGGCATGATGGGCCCTGTGGCTAGCGGGAGCCCCAGCTACAATGAGCAGTTCTTC. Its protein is CGMMGPVASGSPSYNEQFF.

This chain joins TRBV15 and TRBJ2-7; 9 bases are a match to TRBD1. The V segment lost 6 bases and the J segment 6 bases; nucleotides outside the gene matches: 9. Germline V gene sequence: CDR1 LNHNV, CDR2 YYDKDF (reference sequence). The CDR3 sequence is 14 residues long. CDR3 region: CATRGQGLPLEQYF. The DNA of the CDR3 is TGTGCCACCAGGGGACAGGGACTCCCCCTCGAGCAGTACTTC.

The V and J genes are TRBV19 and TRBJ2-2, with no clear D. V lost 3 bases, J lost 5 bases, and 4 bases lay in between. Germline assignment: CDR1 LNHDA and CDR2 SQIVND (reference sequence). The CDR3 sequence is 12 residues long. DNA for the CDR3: TGTGCCAGTAGTATCGGGACCGGGGAGCTGTTTTTT. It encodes CASSIGTGELFF.

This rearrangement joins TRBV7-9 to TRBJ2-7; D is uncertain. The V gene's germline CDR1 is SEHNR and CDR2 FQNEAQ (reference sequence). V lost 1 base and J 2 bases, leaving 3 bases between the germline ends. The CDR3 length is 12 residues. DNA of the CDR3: TGTGCCAGCAGCTTAGGGACCTACGAGCAGTACTTC. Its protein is CASSLGTYEQYF.

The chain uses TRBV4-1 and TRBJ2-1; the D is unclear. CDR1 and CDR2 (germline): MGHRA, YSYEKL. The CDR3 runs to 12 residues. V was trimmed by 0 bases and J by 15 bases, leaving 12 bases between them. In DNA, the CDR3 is TGCGCCAGCAGCCAAGATCGTAGTATTAGGTTCTTC. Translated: CASSQDRSIRFF.

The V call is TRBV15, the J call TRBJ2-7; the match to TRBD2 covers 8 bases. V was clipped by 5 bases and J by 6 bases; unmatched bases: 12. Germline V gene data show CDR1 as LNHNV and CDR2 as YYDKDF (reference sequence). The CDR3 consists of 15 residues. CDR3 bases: TGTGCCACCAGCGGAGGACTAGCACTCGAGCTCGAGCAGTACTTC. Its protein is CATSGGLALELEQYF.

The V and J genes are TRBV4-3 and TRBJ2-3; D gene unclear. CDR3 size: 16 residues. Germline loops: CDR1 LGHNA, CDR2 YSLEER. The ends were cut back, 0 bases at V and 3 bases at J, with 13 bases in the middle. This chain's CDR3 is CASSQEWSRSTDTQYF. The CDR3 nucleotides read TGCGCCAGCAGCCAAGAGTGGTCCCGGTCGACAGATACGCAGTATTTT.

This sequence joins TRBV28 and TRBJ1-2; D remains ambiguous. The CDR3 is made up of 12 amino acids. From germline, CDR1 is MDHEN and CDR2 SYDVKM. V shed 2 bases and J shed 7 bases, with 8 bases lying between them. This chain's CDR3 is CASSLGVGGYTF. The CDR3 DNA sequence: TGTGCCAGCAGTTTAGGGGTGGGTGGCTACACCTTC.

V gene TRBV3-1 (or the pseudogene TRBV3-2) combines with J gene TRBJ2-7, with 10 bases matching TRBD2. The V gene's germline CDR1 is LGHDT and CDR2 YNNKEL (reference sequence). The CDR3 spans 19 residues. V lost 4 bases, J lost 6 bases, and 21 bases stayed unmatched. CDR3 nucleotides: TGTGCCAGCAGCCCAAGTCATGGACTAGCGGATCTTAAGGGCTTCGAGCAGTACTTC. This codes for CASSPSHGLADLKGFEQYF.

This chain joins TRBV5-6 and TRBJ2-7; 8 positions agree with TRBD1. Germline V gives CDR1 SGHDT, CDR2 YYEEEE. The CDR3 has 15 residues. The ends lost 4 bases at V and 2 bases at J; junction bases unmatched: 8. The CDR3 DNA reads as TGTGCCAGCAGCCTACGACAGGGGCCAGCCTACGAGCAGTACTTC. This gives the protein CASSLRQGPAYEQYF. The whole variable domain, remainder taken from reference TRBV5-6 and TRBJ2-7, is DAGVTQSPTHLIKTRGQQVTLRCSPKSGHDTVSWYQQALGQGPQFIFQYYEEEERQRGNFPDRFSGHQFPNYSSELNVNALLLGDSALYLCASSLRQGPAYEQYFGPGTRLTVT.

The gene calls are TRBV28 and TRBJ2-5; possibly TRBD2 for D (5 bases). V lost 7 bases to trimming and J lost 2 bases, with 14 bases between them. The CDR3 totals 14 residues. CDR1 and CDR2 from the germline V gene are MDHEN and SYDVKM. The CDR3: CASIHPGDQETQYF. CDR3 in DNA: TGTGCCAGCATTCACCCCGGGGATCAAGAGACCCAGTACTTC.

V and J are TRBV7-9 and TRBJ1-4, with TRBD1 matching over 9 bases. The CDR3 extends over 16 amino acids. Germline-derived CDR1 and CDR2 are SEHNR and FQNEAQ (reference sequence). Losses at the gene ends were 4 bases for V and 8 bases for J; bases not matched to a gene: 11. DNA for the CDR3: TGTGCCAGCAGCTCGGGACCGGGACAGGGAGAAGAAAAACTGTTTTTT. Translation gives CASSSGPGQGEEKLFF.

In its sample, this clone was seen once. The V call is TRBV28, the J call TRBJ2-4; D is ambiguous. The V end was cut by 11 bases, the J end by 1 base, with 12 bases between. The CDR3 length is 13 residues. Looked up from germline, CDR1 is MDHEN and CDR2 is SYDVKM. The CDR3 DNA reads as TGTGCCCCCTGGGCGCGGGCCAAAAACATTCAGTACTTC. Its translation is CAPWARAKNIQYF.

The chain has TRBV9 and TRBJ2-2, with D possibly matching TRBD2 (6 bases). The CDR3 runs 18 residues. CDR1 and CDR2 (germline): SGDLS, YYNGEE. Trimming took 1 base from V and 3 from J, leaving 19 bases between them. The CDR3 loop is CASSVIAGTVLHTGELFF. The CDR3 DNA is TGTGCCAGCAGCGTAATCGCCGGGACTGTTCTCCACACCGGGGAGCTGTTTTTT.

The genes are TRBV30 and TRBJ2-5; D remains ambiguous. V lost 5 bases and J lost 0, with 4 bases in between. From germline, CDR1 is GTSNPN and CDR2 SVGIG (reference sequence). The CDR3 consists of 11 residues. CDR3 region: CAWGYQETQYF. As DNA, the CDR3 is TGTGCCTGGGGGTACCAAGAGACCCAGTACTTC.

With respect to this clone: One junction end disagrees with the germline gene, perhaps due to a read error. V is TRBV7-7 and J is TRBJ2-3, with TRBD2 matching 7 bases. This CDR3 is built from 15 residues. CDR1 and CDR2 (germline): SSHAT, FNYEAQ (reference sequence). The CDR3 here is CASSLSGRATDTQYF. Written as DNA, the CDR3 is TGTGCTAGCAGCTTAAGTGGGAGGGCCACAGATACGCAGTATTTT.

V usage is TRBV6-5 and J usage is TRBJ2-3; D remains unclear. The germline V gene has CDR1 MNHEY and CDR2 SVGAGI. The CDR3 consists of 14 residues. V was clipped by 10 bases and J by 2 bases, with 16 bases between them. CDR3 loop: CATLKAQATDTQYF. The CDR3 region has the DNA TGTGCCACTCTAAAGGCCCAAGCCACAGATACGCAGTATTTT.

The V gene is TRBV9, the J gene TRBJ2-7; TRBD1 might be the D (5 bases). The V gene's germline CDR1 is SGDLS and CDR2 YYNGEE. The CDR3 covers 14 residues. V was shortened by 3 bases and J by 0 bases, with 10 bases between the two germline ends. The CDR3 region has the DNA TGTGCCAGCAGCGCCAGGGATATCTCCTACGAGCAGTACTTC. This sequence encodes CASSARDISYEQYF. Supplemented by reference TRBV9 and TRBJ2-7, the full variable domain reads DSGVTQTPKHLITATGQRVTLRCSPRSGDLSVYWYQQSLDQGLQFLIQYYNGEERAKGNILERFSAQQFPDLHSELNLSSLELGDSALYFCASSARDISYEQYFGPGTRLTVT.

Written as DNA, the CDR3 is TGTGCCAGCAGTGCCTACCCCGGAGGCTCTGGGGCCAACGTCCTGACTTTC. Residues: CASSAYPGGSGANVLTF. The chain joins TRBV27 to TRBJ2-6, with D possibly TRBD2 on 5 matching bases. Trimming left V 5 bases short and J 0 bases short, with 14 bases between. Germline V gene sequence: CDR1 MNHEY, CDR2 SMNVEV (reference sequence). The length of the CDR3 is 17 residues.

CDR3 sequence (DNA): TGTGCCAGCACCCCGTCGGGGCAGGGGACGGATACGCAGTATTTT. This sequence encodes CASTPSGQGTDTQYF. The chain uses TRBV7-3 and TRBJ2-3, with D possibly TRBD1 on 6 matching bases. CDR1 SGHTA and CDR2 FQGTGA come from the germline V gene. Trimming took 7 bases from V and 6 from J, leaving 20 bases between them. This CDR3 has 15 amino acids.

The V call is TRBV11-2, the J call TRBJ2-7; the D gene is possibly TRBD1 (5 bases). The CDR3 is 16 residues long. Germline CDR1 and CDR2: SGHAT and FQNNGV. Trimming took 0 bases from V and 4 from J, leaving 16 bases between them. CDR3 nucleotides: TGTGCCAGCAGCTTAGAATTGGACACGGCACCATACGAGCAGTACTTC. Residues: CASSLELDTAPYEQYF. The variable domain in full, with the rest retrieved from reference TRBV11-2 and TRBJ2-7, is EAGVAQSPRYKIIEKRQSVAFWCNPISGHATLYWYQQILGQGPKLLIQFQNNGVVDDSQLPKDRFSAERLKGVDSTLKIQPAKLEDSAVYLCASSLELDTAPYEQYFGPGTRLTVT.

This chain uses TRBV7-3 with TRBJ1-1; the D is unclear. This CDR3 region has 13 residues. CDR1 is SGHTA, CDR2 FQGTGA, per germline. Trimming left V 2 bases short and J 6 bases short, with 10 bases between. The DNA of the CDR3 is TGTGCCAGCAGCTTACAACAGAGCGCTGAAGCTTTCTTT. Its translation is CASSLQQSAEAFF.